This T cell receptor beta chain was recovered during a study of control samples from healthy donors and cancer patients. Clones were read by immunoSEQ multiplex PCR, and TCRdb kept only the in-frame ones, dropping some. Of 150,000 to 200,000 clones listed, roughly 92% are singletons. The CDR3 consists of 15 residues. Germline V gene sequence: CDR1 MNHEY, CDR2 SMNVEV (reference sequence). With 5 bases clipped from V and 3 bases from J, the junction kept 8 bases outside the gene matches. This sequence joins TRBV27 and TRBJ2-7, with 9 bases that match TRBD1. The receptor was isolated from a man aged 25 to 45 in good health. The source material was blood. The CDR3 region has the DNA TGTGCCAGCAGTGGGTTTGGGACAGGGAGCTACGAGCAGTACTTC. This codes for CASSGFGTGSYEQYF.